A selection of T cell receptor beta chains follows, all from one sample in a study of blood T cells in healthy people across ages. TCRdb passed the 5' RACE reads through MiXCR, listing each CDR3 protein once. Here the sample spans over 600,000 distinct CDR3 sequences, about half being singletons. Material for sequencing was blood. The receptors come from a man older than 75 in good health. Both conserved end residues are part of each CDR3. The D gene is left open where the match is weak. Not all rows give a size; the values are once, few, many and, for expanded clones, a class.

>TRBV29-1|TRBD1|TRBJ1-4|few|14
CSVKTTGGGEKLFF
TGCAGCGTAAAAACTACAGGGGGAGGCGAAAAACTGTTTTTT
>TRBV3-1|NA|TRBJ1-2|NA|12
CASSHLNYGYTF
TGTGCCAGCAGCCACTTGAACTATGGCTACACCTTC
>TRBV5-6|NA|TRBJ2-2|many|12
CASSLAAGELFF
TGTGCCAGCAGCTTAGCGGCCGGGGAGCTGTTTTTT
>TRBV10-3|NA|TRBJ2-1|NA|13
CAISRDGSNEQFF
TGTGCCATCAGTAGGGACGGCTCCAATGAGCAGTTCTTC
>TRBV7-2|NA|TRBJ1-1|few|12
CASSSRPEGAFF
TGTGCCAGCAGCTCCCGCCCGGAGGGAGCTTTCTTT
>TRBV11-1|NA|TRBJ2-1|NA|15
CASSFGGSGDNEQFF
TGTGCCAGCAGCTTCGGTGGATCTGGGGACAATGAGCAGTTCTTC
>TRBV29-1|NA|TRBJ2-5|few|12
CSAIPGGETQYF
TGCAGCGCCATTCCTGGGGGGGAGACCCAGTACTTC
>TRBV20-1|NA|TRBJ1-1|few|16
CSARDMVVVGLTEAFF
TGCAGTGCTAGAGATATGGTGGTCGTGGGGCTCACTGAAGCTTTCTTT
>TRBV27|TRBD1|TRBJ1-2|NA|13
CASRRTGDDGYTF
TGTGCCAGCAGACGGACAGGGGACGATGGCTACACCTTC
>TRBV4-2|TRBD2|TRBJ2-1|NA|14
CANSQGASGNEQFF
TGTGCCAACAGCCAAGGGGCTAGCGGCAATGAGCAGTTCTTC
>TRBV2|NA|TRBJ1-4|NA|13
CASNKKRDEKLFF
TGTGCCAGCAATAAGAAAAGGGATGAAAAACTGTTTTTT
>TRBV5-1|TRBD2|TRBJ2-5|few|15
CASSWASGNQETQYF
TGCGCCAGCAGTTGGGCTAGCGGCAACCAAGAGACCCAGTACTTC
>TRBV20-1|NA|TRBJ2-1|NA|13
CSASRDGPNEQFF
TGCAGTGCTAGCCGGGACGGACCTAATGAGCAGTTCTTC